These T cell receptor beta chains were read from a single sample in a study of CD8 T cells in Susac syndrome. One entry per CDR3 protein results from TCRdb running MiXCR on the immunoSEQ multiplex PCR reads. The data contain 140,000 to 150,000 distinct CDR3 sequences, 85% to 95% of them singletons. Input material: CD4+ T cells from PBMCs. The receptors here all came from a human donor with multiple sclerosis. Each CDR3 is given without its conserved first and last residue.

>TRBJ2-6|TRBV12-3/TRBV12-4
ASGEGPSGANVLT
>TRBJ2-3|TRBV20-1
SAPAPRSDTQY
>TRBJ1-1|TRBV20-1
SASPAIEAF
>TRBJ2-5|TRBV7-8
ASSFKRGPGETQY
>TRBJ2-1|TRBV5-1
ASSLDSLTNEQF
>TRBJ2-1|TRBV27
ASSPRFSYSGRGSEQF
>TRBJ2-6|TRBV29-1
SVVGAGGANVLT
>TRBJ2-4|TRBV30
AWGTSGIDIQY
>TRBJ1-1|TRBV20-1
IAEPNTEAF
>TRBJ2-2|TRBV6-5
ASQRTFTGELF
>TRBJ2-7|TRBV7-4
ASSQSLTEALFEQY
>TRBJ2-1|TRBV5-1
ASSLIGINEQF
>TRBJ1-2|TRBV5-1
ASSTHSYGYT
>TRBJ2-5|TRBV29-1
SVRQGAGETQY
>TRBJ1-5|TRBV20-1
SASPGLNQPQH
>TRBJ2-5|TRBV29-1
SVDPTGFEGTQY
>TRBJ2-1|TRBV7-2
ASSLDGVTAQF
>TRBJ2-7|TRBV7-9
ASSRALYEQY
>TRBJ2-5|TRBV14
ASSRNRGQETQY
>TRBJ2-5|TRBV9
ASSAGTSGSRAETQY
>TRBJ2-7|TRBV7-2
ASRDRPAYEQY
>TRBJ1-1|TRBV29-1
SVSPVVANTEAF
>TRBJ1-2|TRBV29-1
SVGVGGEPGGYT
>TRBJ1-4|TRBV25-1
ASSSRTGGSEKLF
>TRBJ2-3|TRBV5-4
ASSTRTTTDTQY
>TRBJ2-7|TRBV18
ASSRRLADTYEQY
>TRBJ2-7|TRBV29-1
SVAGTGKNEQY
>TRBJ2-7|TRBV20-1
SASASASSYEQY
>TRBJ2-3|TRBV28
ASSFPSGRSVADTQY
>TRBJ1-5|TRBV6-6
ASVDTGRVNQPQH
>TRBJ2-7|TRBV5-1
ASSSNLLGSRNEQY
>TRBJ2-5|TRBV12-3/TRBV12-4
ASSRGEETQY
>TRBJ2-5|TRBV5-6
ASSFDRRSYQETQY
>TRBJ2-5|TRBV9
ASSIEAGGGETQY
>TRBJ2-1|TRBV9
ASSPLPEPIKVGEQF
>TRBJ1-1|TRBV29-1
SVEDLGLHTEAF
>TRBJ2-1|TRBV19
ASRPGQKNNEQF